The T cell receptor beta chain described here comes from a study of blood T cell repertoires in COVID-19. The method was immunoSEQ multiplex PCR; TCRdb's version includes in-frame clones alone and lacks a portion of them. The data hold about 120,000 clones, with about 90% observed a single time. There are 15 residues in the CDR3. The V gene is TRBV21-1, the J gene TRBJ1-2. TRBV21-1 is listed as a pseudogene. Sequenced sample: peripheral blood. The TCR originated in a woman in her seventies with acute or convalescent COVID-19. CDR3 sequence (DNA): TGTGCCAGCAGCAAAGGGAGGCAGGAGGAGAATGGCTACACCTTC. Protein sequence: CASSKGRQEENGYTF.